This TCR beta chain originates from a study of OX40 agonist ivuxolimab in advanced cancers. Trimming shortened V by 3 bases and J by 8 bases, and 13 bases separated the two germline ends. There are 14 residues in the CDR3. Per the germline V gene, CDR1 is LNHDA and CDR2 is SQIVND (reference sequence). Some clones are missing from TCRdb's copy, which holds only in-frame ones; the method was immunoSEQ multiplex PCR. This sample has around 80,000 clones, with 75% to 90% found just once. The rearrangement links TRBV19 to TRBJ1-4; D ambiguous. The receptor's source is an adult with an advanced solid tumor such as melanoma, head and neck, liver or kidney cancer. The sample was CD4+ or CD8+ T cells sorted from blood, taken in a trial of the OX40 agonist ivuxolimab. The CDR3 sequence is CASSIHGREEKLFF. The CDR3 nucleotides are TGTGCCAGTAGTATCCACGGGAGGGAGGAAAAACTGTTTTTT.